This TCR beta chain was found in a study of cytomegalovirus exposure and HLA in healthy donors. Broader study findings: Presence/absence results assume similar sequencing depth per donor, which may not hold. As a later analysis revealed, the rate of TCR association differed by HLA locus, with DRB1 most and HLA-C fewest.

In the case of this clone: Antigen specificity is unknown.

The study ran its PCR with 60 Vbeta and 13 Jbeta primers. Sequencing was performed with immunoSEQ multiplex PCR; in TCRdb, only in-frame clones are kept and a portion is missing. Of roughly 120,000 clones listed, roughly 81% were seen once; the top ten hold 0.95% to 1.4%. V gave up 6 bases and J gave up 5 bases, with 16 bases separating them. This CDR3 is built from 14 residues. Germline V CDR1 and CDR2: MNHEY, SVGAGI. The sequence came from a woman between 25 and 40 years old in good health and CMV-seronegative. V usage is TRBV6-5 and J usage is TRBJ2-5; D might be TRBD1 (6 bases). Sequenced material: PBMCs. The CDR3 bases are TGTGCCAGCAGCGCCGACAGGCAGGCGGAGACCCAGTACTTC. Protein product: CASSADRQAETQYF.